The clone carrying this T cell receptor beta chain was observed at least ten times. Its specificity is not known. At the time of active disease, bone marrow was collected from every patient. Trimming pared 3 bases from V and 5 bases from J, leaving 8 bases between. Germline assignment: CDR1 SGDLS and CDR2 YYNGEE. The CDR3 covers 13 residues. The library was built from 400 ng RNA with molecular barcoded adaptors for alpha/delta and beta/gamma chains. TCRdb independently ran MiXCR on the reads; one entry per CDR3 protein. This table holds approximately 20,000 distinct CDR3 sequences, approximately 13% found once. This specimen belongs to a study of read filtering for tumor transcriptome and immune sequencing. Findings and caveats of the study: Correlation between methods rose after single-read clonotypes were removed. Compared with RNA-seq, IR-seq gave much higher clonotype depth and reliability.

The sequence came from a donor at least 40 years old with multiple myeloma. Sequencing was done on a sample of a population of CD138-negative cells sorted from bone marrow. The chain is built from TRBV9 and TRBJ2-2; D may be TRBD2 (6 bases). CDR3: CASSGGGTGELFF. CDR3 coding DNA: TGTGCCAGCAGCGGAGGAGGGACCGGGGAGCTGTTTTTT.